Sequencing of this T cell receptor (beta chain) was carried out in a study of blood T cell repertoires in COVID-19. J lost 4 bases, V lost 1 base, and 16 bases had no gene match. Germline V lookup: CDR1 MGHRA, CDR2 YSYEKL. There are 21 residues in the CDR3. Generated by immunoSEQ multiplex PCR, the TCRdb table keeps only in-frame clones and is missing some. The sample lists about 100,000 clones, roughly 87% occurring once. Sample: peripheral blood. The receptor comes from a man aged 55 to 70 with acute or convalescent COVID-19. The chain joins TRBV4-1 to TRBJ2-2, with 12 bases that match TRBD2. In DNA, the CDR3 is TGCGCCAGCAGCCAAGTCCACCGGACTAGCGGGATGAGGGGCGCCACCGGGGAGCTGTTTTTT. Amino acid sequence: CASSQVHRTSGMRGATGELFF.